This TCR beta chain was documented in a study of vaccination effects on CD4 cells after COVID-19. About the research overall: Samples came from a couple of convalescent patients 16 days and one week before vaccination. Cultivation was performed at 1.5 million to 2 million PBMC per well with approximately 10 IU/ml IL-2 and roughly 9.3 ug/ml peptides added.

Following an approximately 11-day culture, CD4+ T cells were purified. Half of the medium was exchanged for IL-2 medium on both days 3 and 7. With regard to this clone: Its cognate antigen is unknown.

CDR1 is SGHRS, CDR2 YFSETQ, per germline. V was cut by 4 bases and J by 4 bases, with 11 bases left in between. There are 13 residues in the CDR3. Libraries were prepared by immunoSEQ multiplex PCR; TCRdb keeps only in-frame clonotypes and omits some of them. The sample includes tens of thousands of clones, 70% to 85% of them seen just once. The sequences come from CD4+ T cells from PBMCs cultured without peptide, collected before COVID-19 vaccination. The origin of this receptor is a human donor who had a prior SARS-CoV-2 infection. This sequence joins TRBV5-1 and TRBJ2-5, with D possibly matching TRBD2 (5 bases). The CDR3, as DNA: TGCGCCAGCAGCGCAGGACTGGGAGAGACCCAGTACTTC. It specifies CASSAGLGETQYF.